This TCR beta chain was sequenced for a study of low-dose radiotherapy and immunotherapy resistance in tumors. Study-level background: On cycle 1 day 1, patients started four cycles of oral aspirin 300 mg daily.

The time point here: before trial treatment. J lost 4 bases, V lost 6 bases, and 6 bases had no gene match. The CDR3 is 14 residues long. Germline CDR1 and CDR2: MDHEN and SYDVKM. Primers targeting TRAV and TRBV primed first-strand cDNA, covering alpha and beta chains. Using a constant-region primer together with a V-primer adapter, TCRs were subjected to about 20 PCR cycles of amplification. MiXCR was run by TCRdb on the reads, yielding one entry per CDR3 protein. The table lists some 57,000 distinct CDR3 sequences, almost 25% of them singletons. This clonotype is judged medium-sized. This sample comprised PBMCs, obtained before treatment. The receptor comes from a male donor with prostate cancer. The chain employs TRBV28 and TRBJ1-1; TRBD1 agrees at 9 bases. Here the CDR3 reads CASRGDREITEAFF. The CDR3, as DNA: TGTGCCAGCAGGGGGGACAGGGAGATCACTGAAGCTTTCTTT.